The 22 T cell receptor beta chains presented below share a single source sample, sequenced in a study of blood T cell repertoires in COVID-19. Clones were read by immunoSEQ multiplex PCR, and TCRdb kept only the in-frame ones, dropping some. Here the sample spans some 350,000 clones, almost 90% being singletons. The sequencing sample was made of peripheral blood. The receptors originated from a man between 18 and 29 years old with active or convalescent COVID-19.

The rearrangement joins TRBV2 to TRBJ2-2; 10 bases map to TRBD2. Germline CDR1 is SNHLY and CDR2 is FYNNEI. J lost 6 bases, V lost 4 bases, and 11 bases had no gene match. The CDR3 is made up of 17 amino acids. CDR3 sequence (DNA): TGTGCCAGCAGTGTCTCTAGCGGGGGTCGGAAGGCCGGGGAGCTGTTTTTT. This translates into CASSVSSGGRKAGELFF.

This clone was seen a single time. V is TRBV3-1 (or the pseudogene TRBV3-2) and J is TRBJ2-2, with D possibly matching TRBD1 (5 bases). Germline V gene lookup returns CDR1 LGHDT and CDR2 YNNKEL (reference sequence). CDR3 length: 16 amino acids. Trimming took off 0 bases at V and 2 bases at J, with 10 bases between the two ends. In DNA form, the CDR3 reads TGTGCCAGCAGCCAAGAAGGGGCAGGTAACACCGGGGAGCTGTTTTTT. Translating it yields CASSQEGAGNTGELFF.

The rearrangement uses TRBV5-4 and TRBJ1-2; tentative D call: TRBD1 (5 bases). V was pared by 3 bases and J by 5 bases, with 11 bases between. The CDR3 totals 13 residues. From germline, CDR1 is SGHNT and CDR2 YYREEE (reference sequence). CDR3 sequence: CASSSSGRYGYTF. In DNA, the CDR3 is TGTGCCAGCAGCTCTTCAGGGAGGTATGGCTACACCTTC. Supplemented by reference TRBV5-4 and TRBJ1-2, the full variable domain reads ETGVTQSPTHLIKTRGQQVTLRCSSQSGHNTVSWYQQALGQGPQFIFQYYREEENGRGNFPPRFSGLQFPNYSSELNVNALELDDSALYLCASSSSGRYGYTFGSGTRLTVV.

This chain links TRBV29-1 with TRBJ2-1; 8 positions agree with TRBD1. This CDR3 comprises 11 residues. Germline CDR1 reads SQVTM; CDR2 reads ANQGSEA. The V and J ends lost 4 bases and 14 bases, in that order; junction bases with no gene match: 7. CDR3 residues: CSVGQGKSEFF. Here the CDR3 DNA reads TGCAGCGTTGGACAGGGGAAGAGCGAGTTCTTC.

The chain couples TRBV6-5 to TRBJ2-3; possibly TRBD1 for D (6 bases). The CDR3 consists of 16 residues. V was clipped by 3 bases and J by 4 bases, with 17 bases between them. Germline assignment: CDR1 MNHEY and CDR2 SVGAGI. The CDR3 sequence is CASSYKWDTVADTQYF. The CDR3 DNA is TGTGCCAGCAGTTATAAGTGGGACACCGTCGCAGATACGCAGTATTTT.

This clone was recorded only once. V and J are TRBV28 and TRBJ2-2, with TRBD2 matching 7 bases. The CDR3 extends over 20 amino acids. Germline CDR1 is MDHEN and CDR2 is SYDVKM. After removal of 1 base from V and 3 bases from J, the junction contained 17 bases not matched to a gene. Written as DNA, the CDR3 is TGTGCCAGCAGTTTATTCCCCGCTCGGGGGGATCGGAGAGACACCGGGGAGCTGTTTTTT. Its protein is CASSLFPARGDRRDTGELFF.

The chain employs TRBV24-1 and TRBJ2-2; D is perhaps TRBD1 (5 bases). From germline, CDR1 is KGHDR and CDR2 SFDVKD. This CDR3 region has 14 residues. Trimming removed 7 bases at V and 1 base at J, with 9 bases between. As DNA, the CDR3 is TGTGCCACCAGAGCAGACAGGAACACCGGGGAGCTGTTTTTT. This encodes CATRADRNTGELFF.

V gene TRBV4-1 combines with J gene TRBJ1-5, with a possible D match to TRBD1 (5 bases). Trimming pared 0 bases from V and 5 bases from J, leaving 14 bases between. There are 16 residues in the CDR3. The germline V gene has CDR1 MGHRA and CDR2 YSYEKL. CDR3 nucleotides: TGCGCCAGCAGCCAAGATCAAACAGGAACCTATCAGCCCCAGCATTTT. It translates to CASSQDQTGTYQPQHF.

The chain uses TRBV6-2 or TRBV6-3 and TRBJ1-1, with D possibly TRBD1 on 6 matching bases. Germline lookup yields CDR1 MNHEY and CDR2 SVGEGT. V was shortened by 2 bases and J by 0 bases, with 22 bases between the two germline ends. The CDR3 covers 19 residues. CDR3 coding DNA: TGTGCCAGCAGTTACCATGCAGGGGCCGCCGTAAAGATGAACACTGAAGCTTTCTTT. It codes for CASSYHAGAAVKMNTEAFF.

The genes are TRBV7-2 and TRBJ2-5; D possibly corresponds to TRBD2 (7 bases). CDR3 length equals 17 residues. CDR1 is SGHTA and CDR2 is FQGNSA in the germline V gene. Trimming stripped 1 base from V and 5 bases from J, with 20 bases between. The chain's CDR3 is CASSLVGSGGRRETQYF. In DNA, the CDR3 is TGTGCCAGCAGCTTAGTCGGCTCGGGGGGCAGGAGGGAGACCCAGTACTTC.

The chain links TRBV29-1 to TRBJ1-6; 8 nucleotides align to TRBD1. V lost 6 bases, J lost 8 bases, and 6 bases stayed unmatched. Per the germline V gene, CDR1 is SQVTM and CDR2 is ANQGSEA. The CDR3 contains 13 residues. The DNA for the CDR3 is TGCAGCGTAGCCGCGGACAGGGATTCACCCCTCCACTTT. Protein sequence: CSVAADRDSPLHF.

The V call is TRBV11-2, the J call TRBJ2-7; D might be TRBD2 (5 bases). The CDR3 is 14 amino acids. Germline V lookup: CDR1 SGHAT, CDR2 FQNNGV. The germline V and J ends were trimmed by 3 bases and 3 bases, with 12 bases remaining between them. CDR3 bases: TGTGCCAGCAGCTTCCGCAGCGAGGGCTACGAGCAGTACTTC. Translated: CASSFRSEGYEQYF.

The chain recombines TRBV6-5 with TRBJ2-5; weak D call: TRBD2 (5 bases). Germline V gene lookup returns CDR1 MNHEY and CDR2 SVGAGI. Trimming removed 2 bases at V and 2 bases at J, with 9 bases between. The CDR3 consists of 14 residues. The CDR3 loop reads CASSYGRLQETQYF. The CDR3 region has the DNA TGTGCCAGCAGTTACGGAAGACTACAAGAGACCCAGTACTTC.

The V and J genes are TRBV6-4 and TRBJ2-7, with D perhaps matching TRBD1 (6 bases). Germline CDR1 reads MRHNA; CDR2 reads SNTAGT. Trimming pared 3 bases from V and 3 bases from J, leaving 15 bases between. The CDR3 covers 15 residues. DNA for the CDR3: TGTGCCAGCAGTGAAGGGACACGTCCTAACTACGAGCAGTACTTC. Protein sequence: CASSEGTRPNYEQYF.

The chain employs TRBV9 and TRBJ1-4; TRBD1 might be the D (6 bases). V lost 0 bases and J lost 11, with 8 bases in between. CDR1 is SGDLS and CDR2 is YYNGEE in the germline V gene. The CDR3 length is 12 residues. CDR3 residues: CASSVGQGKLFF. In DNA, the CDR3 is TGTGCCAGCAGCGTAGGTCAGGGGAAACTGTTTTTT.

The J gene is TRBJ2-3, the V gene TRBV21-1; the table's D call, TRBD2, has no DNA check behind it. TRBV21-1 is listed as a pseudogene. CDR3 length: 20 residues. CDR3 sequence: CASSKAVGGGGASCTDTQYF. CDR3 bases: TGTGCCAGCAGCAAAGCGGTAGGGGGCGGGGGGGCCTCCTGCACAGATACGCAGTATTTT.

The rearrangement links TRBV29-1 to TRBJ1-2; 8 bases agree with TRBD1. After removal of 5 bases from V and 4 bases from J, the junction contained 15 bases not matched to a gene. The germline V gene encodes CDR1 SQVTM and CDR2 ANQGSEA. The CDR3 has 16 residues. CDR3 in DNA: TGCAGCGTTCAAGTTGTGCCAGGGGGCTTCGGCTATGGCTACACCTTC. It codes for CSVQVVPGGFGYGYTF.

The V gene is TRBV27, the J gene TRBJ1-1; 7 nucleotides agree with TRBD1. CDR3 length: 13 amino acids. Losses at the gene ends were 2 bases for V and 7 bases for J; bases not matched to a gene: 4. CDR1 is MNHEY and CDR2 is SMNVEV in the germline V gene (reference sequence). DNA of the CDR3: TGTGCCAGCAGTTTACTCCAGGGGGGTGAAGCTTTCTTT. Its translation: CASSLLQGGEAFF.

This rearrangement joins TRBV27 to TRBJ2-7; 11 nucleotides agree with TRBD1. Germline loops: CDR1 MNHEY, CDR2 SMNVEV (reference sequence). The CDR3 is 15 amino acids. V lost 4 bases, J lost 3 bases, and 5 bases stayed unmatched. CDR3: CASSSGTGGLYEQYF. In DNA, the CDR3 is TGTGCCAGCAGTTCGGGGACAGGGGGGCTCTACGAGCAGTACTTC.

This rearrangement joins TRBV4-2 to TRBJ2-7; 8 bases are a match to TRBD2. This CDR3 has 17 residues. Trimming cost V 4 bases and J 0 bases; bases outside gene matches: 11. Germline assignment: CDR1 LGHNA and CDR2 YNFKEQ. For the CDR3, the DNA is TGTGCCAGCAGCCGAGGCCCGGGAGGGGAGAGCTCCTACGAGCAGTACTTC. This gives the protein CASSRGPGGESSYEQYF.

This clone turned up a few times. The V call is TRBV28, the J call TRBJ1-2; 8 nucleotides match TRBD1. V trimming: 10 bases; J trimming: 4 bases; junction bases outside the gene matches: 5. Per germline, CDR1 MDHEN and CDR2 SYDVKM. The CDR3 runs to 12 residues. The CDR3 reads CATTGQVYGYTF. CDR3 bases: TGTGCCACGACGGGACAGGTCTATGGCTACACCTTC.

The V gene is TRBV12-3 or TRBV12-4, the J gene TRBJ2-1; TRBD1 is a possible D gene (6 bases). The length of the CDR3 is 13 residues. With 6 bases removed from V and 7 bases from J, the gap between germline ends came to 13 bases. This chain's CDR3 is CASSQTGSNEQFF. The CDR3 nucleotides are TGTGCCAGCAGCCAGACAGGATCTAATGAGCAGTTCTTC.